These 4 T cell receptor beta chains originate from one sample sequenced in a study of blood T cell repertoires in COVID-19. The assay was immunoSEQ multiplex PCR, and TCRdb's table has in-frame clones only and misses some. Of over 150,000 clones in the sample, about three quarters are singletons; the top ten hold 2.5% to 3.5%. The source material was peripheral blood. These TCRs come from an older man with acute or convalescent COVID-19.

As DNA, the CDR3 is TGCGCCAGCAGCTTGGACGGGGTGAGCTCCTACAATGAGCAGTTCTTC. Translating gives CASSLDGVSSYNEQFF. This chain uses TRBV5-1 with TRBJ2-1, with D perhaps matching TRBD2 (5 bases). Trimming cost V 0 bases and J 0 bases, with 10 bases left between them. From germline, CDR1 is SGHRS and CDR2 YFSETQ. The CDR3 spans 16 residues.

This sequence joins TRBV11-2 and TRBJ2-7; 11 positions agree with TRBD2. CDR1 and CDR2 (germline): SGHAT, FQNNGV. V dropped 3 bases and J dropped 7; count of bases not matched to a gene: 11. The CDR3 loop spans 16 amino acids. As DNA, the CDR3 is TGTGCCAGCAGCTTCTCCTTAGCGGGAGGGTCGGAAGAGCAGTACTTC. Protein sequence: CASSFSLAGGSEEQYF.

This CDR3 reads CASSYAGPGEQYF. CDR3 nucleotide sequence: TGTGCCAGCAGTTACGCGGGGCCGGGAGAGCAGTACTTC. The gene calls are TRBV6-2 or TRBV6-3 and TRBJ2-7, with TRBD2 as a possible D gene (6 bases). CDR1 is MNHEY, CDR2 SVGEGT, per germline. The CDR3 sequence is 13 residues long. V lost 2 bases and J 7 bases, leaving 12 bases between the germline ends.

This chain links TRBV6-5 with TRBJ2-3; tentatively, D is TRBD2 (6 bases). Germline V gene lookup returns CDR1 MNHEY and CDR2 SVGAGI. V lost 4 bases, J lost 1 base, and 9 bases lay in between. The CDR3 is 14 amino acids. The CDR3 loop is CASSWGLRTDTQYF. For the CDR3, the DNA is TGTGCCAGCAGTTGGGGACTGCGCACAGATACGCAGTATTTT.